This T cell receptor beta chain was identified during a study of OX40 agonist ivuxolimab in advanced cancers. Whole-study findings and limits: The 0.1-3.0 mg/kg partial responders had among the lowest clonal expansion.

This clone occurred once. Its target is not known. Trimming took 4 bases from V and 8 from J; bases not matched to a gene: 9. Germline CDR1 reads SQVTM; CDR2 reads ANQGSEA. This CDR3 has 14 residues. TCRdb's table, derived via immunoSEQ multiplex PCR, lists solely in-frame clones and lacks some. The sample consists of tens of thousands of clones, about 86% of them appearing once. The origin of this receptor is an adult with an advanced solid tumor such as melanoma, head and neck, liver or kidney cancer. Sequenced material: CD4+ or CD8+ T cells sorted from blood, taken in a trial of the OX40 agonist ivuxolimab. V gene TRBV29-1 combines with J gene TRBJ2-1, with TRBD2 matching over 9 bases. The CDR3 loop reads CSVGEGTSSDEQFF. In DNA, the CDR3 is TGCAGCGTTGGAGAGGGGACTAGCTCGGATGAGCAGTTCTTC.